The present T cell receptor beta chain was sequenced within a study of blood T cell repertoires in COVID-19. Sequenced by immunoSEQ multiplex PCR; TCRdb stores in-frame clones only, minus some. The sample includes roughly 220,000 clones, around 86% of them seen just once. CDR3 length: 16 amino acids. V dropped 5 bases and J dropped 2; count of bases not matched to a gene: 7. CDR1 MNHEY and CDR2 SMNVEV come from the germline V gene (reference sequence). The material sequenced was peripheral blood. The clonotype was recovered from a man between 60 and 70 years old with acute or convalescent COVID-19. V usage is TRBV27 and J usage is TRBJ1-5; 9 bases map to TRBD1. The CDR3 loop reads CASSPRTGVGNQPQHF. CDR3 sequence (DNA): TGTGCCAGCAGTCCGCGGACAGGGGTCGGCAATCAGCCCCAGCATTTT.